These 23 T cell receptor beta chains were sequenced from one sample in a study of OX40 agonist ivuxolimab in advanced cancers. Profiling relied on immunoSEQ multiplex PCR, and the TCRdb table lists in-frame clones only, not all of them. In the table there are fewer than 55,000 clones, 75% to 90% of which are singletons. Sample: CD4+ or CD8+ T cells sorted from blood, taken in a trial of the OX40 agonist ivuxolimab. Receptors were obtained from an adult with an advanced solid tumor such as melanoma, head and neck, liver or kidney cancer.

This sequence joins TRBV19 and TRBJ2-7, with 9 bases that match TRBD2. The V segment lost 10 bases and the J segment 6 bases; nucleotides outside the gene matches: 10. The germline V gene has CDR1 LNHDA and CDR2 SQIVND (reference sequence). This CDR3 contains 13 residues. CDR3 coding DNA: TGTGCCACGGCGGGAGGGGTTGGCCTCGAGCAGTACTTC. It specifies CATAGGVGLEQYF. The complete variable domain, with remaining parts taken from reference TRBV19 and TRBJ2-7, reads DGGITQSPKYLFRKEGQNVTLSCEQNLNHDAMYWYRQDPGQGLRLIYYSQIVNDFQKGDIAEGYSVSREKKESFPLTVTSAQKNPTAFYLCATAGGVGLEQYFGPGTRLTVT.

The sample holds a few counts of this clone. The chain couples TRBV29-1 to TRBJ1-2; 9 nucleotides match TRBD1. The CDR3 consists of 14 residues. Germline trimming cut 8 bases from V and 4 bases from J; bases unmatched to any gene: 11. CDR1 SQVTM and CDR2 ANQGSEA come from the germline V gene. This CDR3 reads CSLGSGTGSYGYTF. The CDR3 DNA sequence: TGCAGCTTAGGATCCGGGACAGGGTCCTATGGCTACACCTTC.

The chain employs TRBV10-3 and TRBJ2-7; 11 bases fit TRBD1. Trimming took 7 bases from V and 1 from J; bases not matched to a gene: 6. Per germline, CDR1 ENHRY and CDR2 SYGVKD. The CDR3 covers 15 residues. CDR3 sequence (DNA): TGTGCCATCACCCCCGGGACAGGGGGATCCTACGAGCAGTACTTC. This gives the protein CAITPGTGGSYEQYF.

This chain links TRBV6-1 with TRBJ1-5; no clear D. In germline, CDR1 is MNHNS, CDR2 SASEGT. The CDR3 covers 11 residues. Between the trimmed V and J ends, which lost 4 bases and 6 bases, there was a span of 4 bases. CDR3 nucleotide sequence: TGTGCCAGCAGTGGTCGTCAGCCCCAGCATTTT. It translates to CASSGRQPQHF.

V and J are TRBV11-2 and TRBJ2-1; 9 nucleotides align to TRBD2. Germline loops: CDR1 SGHAT, CDR2 FQNNGV. Trimming removed 5 bases from V and 6 bases from J; junction bases left unmatched: 11. This CDR3 is built from 16 residues. CDR3 sequence reads: CASSTSGGGASNEQFF. CDR3 nucleotides: TGTGCCAGCAGCACCTCTGGCGGGGGGGCCTCCAATGAGCAGTTCTTC.

This rearrangement joins TRBV15 to TRBJ2-5, with 9 bases identical to TRBD1. Near its end, the DNA agrees better with TRBJ2-7, so the J call may be wrong. Germline V gene data show CDR1 as LNHNV and CDR2 as YYDKDF (reference sequence). This CDR3 has 15 amino acids. The CDR3 region is CATSSLDRGIYEQYF. The CDR3 DNA sequence: TGTGCCACCAGCTCACTGGACAGGGGTATCTACGAGCAGTACTTC.

The chain is built from TRBV7-8 and TRBJ1-5; tentative D call: TRBD1 (5 bases). V lost 5 bases and J 7 bases, leaving 18 bases between the germline ends. CDR1 and CDR2 from the germline V gene are SGHVS and FQNEAQ. This CDR3 has 15 amino acids. The CDR3 loop is CASSPLQGTQQPQHF. CDR3 DNA: TGTGCCAGCAGCCCCCTTCAGGGCACGCAACAGCCCCAGCATTTT. Full variable domain (missing parts from reference TRBV7-8 and TRBJ1-5): GAGVSQSPRYKVAKRGQDVALRCDPISGHVSLFWYQQALGQGPEFLTYFQNEAQLDKSGLPSDRFFAERPEGSVSTLKIQRTQQEDSAVYLCASSPLQGTQQPQHFGDGTRLSIL.

Judged by abundance, this clone is medium-sized. The chain combines TRBV27 with TRBJ1-2, with D tentatively TRBD1 (6 bases). CDR3 length: 13 residues. Deletions cut 10 bases from V and 3 bases from J, with 15 bases between. Per the germline V gene, CDR1 is MNHEY and CDR2 is SMNVEV (reference sequence). CDR3 DNA sequence: TGTGCCACCCGGGGGCTAGGGGACTATGGCTACACCTTC. It specifies CATRGLGDYGYTF.

This chain joins TRBV6-5 and TRBJ1-2; tentative D call: TRBD1 (5 bases). Trimming pared 2 bases from V and 3 bases from J, leaving 7 bases between. Germline V gene lookup returns CDR1 MNHEY and CDR2 SVGAGI. CDR3 length: 13 amino acids. CDR3 sequence: CASSYGGDYGYTF. DNA for the CDR3: TGTGCCAGCAGTTACGGGGGGGACTATGGCTACACCTTC.

The rearrangement joins TRBV9 to TRBJ1-2; D ambiguous. The CDR3 has 12 residues. CDR1 is SGDLS, CDR2 YYNGEE, per germline. V was clipped by 4 bases and J by 6 bases, with 10 bases between them. The CDR3 region is CASSPREDGYTF. Written as DNA, the CDR3 is TGTGCCAGCAGCCCACGAGAGGATGGCTACACCTTC.

This chain links TRBV5-6 with TRBJ1-1, with no clear D. Trimming removed 2 bases at V and 4 bases at J, with 15 bases between. CDR1 is SGHDT, CDR2 YYEEEE, per germline. The CDR3 loop spans 15 amino acids. The CDR3 reads CASSFHSWLTTEAFF. The CDR3 DNA sequence: TGTGCCAGCAGCTTCCATTCATGGTTGACCACTGAAGCTTTCTTT.

The J gene is TRBJ1-2, the V gene TRBV5-6, with D possibly TRBD1 on 5 matching bases. Looked up from germline, CDR1 is SGHDT and CDR2 is YYEEEE. V was trimmed by 1 base and J by 6 bases, leaving 13 bases between them. This CDR3 comprises 14 residues. DNA for the CDR3: TGTGCCAGCAGCTTGCTCGACAGTTATCATGGCTACACCTTC. Amino acids: CASSLLDSYHGYTF.

The table lists this clone with a count of one. V gene TRBV7-9 combines with J gene TRBJ2-6, with a tentative D call TRBD1 (6 bases). The CDR3 covers 18 residues. V was shortened by 0 bases and J by 0 bases, with 12 bases between the two germline ends. Germline V CDR1 and CDR2: SEHNR, FQNEAQ (reference sequence). CDR3 DNA sequence: TGTGCCAGCAGCTTAGCGTGGACAGTCGTCTCTGGGGCCAACGTCCTGACTTTC. This translates into CASSLAWTVVSGANVLTF.

The chain carries TRBV29-1 and TRBJ2-5; unclear D gene. The CDR3 consists of 14 residues. Per germline, CDR1 SQVTM and CDR2 ANQGSEA. With 4 bases removed from V and 1 base from J, the gap between germline ends came to 13 bases. CDR3 nucleotide sequence: TGCAGCGTTGCCGTTTCGGCCACCCAAGAGACCCAGTACTTC. Protein: CSVAVSATQETQYF.

V usage is TRBV5-6 and J usage is TRBJ2-7, with TRBD2 identical over 7 bases. The junction had 13 bases not matched to a gene; V was cut back by 5 bases and J by 8 bases. The length of the CDR3 is 14 residues. The germline V gene encodes CDR1 SGHDT and CDR2 YYEEEE. The CDR3 reads CASSPGVASGKQYF. The CDR3 DNA reads TGTGCCAGCAGTCCGGGTGTAGCGAGCGGGAAGCAGTACTTC.

The rearrangement uses TRBV30 and TRBJ1-1; perhaps TRBD1 as D (6 bases). CDR3 size: 12 residues. CDR1 and CDR2 (germline): GTSNPN, SVGIG (reference sequence). V shed 0 bases and J shed 6 bases, with 8 bases lying between them. The CDR3 region has the DNA TGTGCCTGGAGTGTGGGGGGCCCTGAAGCTTTCTTT. Protein sequence: CAWSVGGPEAFF.

The rearrangement uses TRBV13 and TRBJ2-7; D gene uncertain. CDR3 length: 13 residues. The ends were cut back, 6 bases at V and 2 bases at J, with 11 bases in the middle. CDR1 and CDR2 (germline): PRHDT, FYEKMQ (reference sequence). The CDR3 coding sequence is TGTGCCAGCAGTCGAGACAATGCCTACGAGCAGTACTTC. It specifies CASSRDNAYEQYF.

The chain has TRBV7-6 and TRBJ2-2; 7 bases line up with TRBD2. The J segment lost 3 bases and the V segment lost 4 bases, leaving 11 bases of the junction unmatched. There are 17 residues in the CDR3. CDR1 and CDR2 from the germline V gene are SGHVS and FNYEAQ. DNA of the CDR3: TGTGCCAGCAGCTCCCCGGCCTCCCGGGGGGACACCGGGGAGCTGTTTTTT. Protein sequence: CASSSPASRGDTGELFF.

The chain links TRBV4-1 to TRBJ1-2, with D maybe TRBD1 (5 bases). V dropped 2 bases and J dropped 4 bases, with 14 bases sitting between them. CDR1 is MGHRA and CDR2 is YSYEKL in the germline V gene. The CDR3 has 15 residues. CDR3: CASSQRGTFRYGYTF. CDR3 DNA: TGCGCCAGCAGCCAAAGGGGCACTTTTCGCTATGGCTACACCTTC.

The chain is built from TRBV2 and TRBJ2-1; possible D gene TRBD2, 5 bases. The CDR3 consists of 18 residues. The germline gives CDR1 SNHLY, CDR2 FYNNEI. The V and J ends lost 6 bases and 4 bases respectively, with 25 bases between them. For the CDR3, the DNA is TGTGCCAGCAGGGTAAAAAACGAGGACCAAACGGGGTACAATGAGCAGTTCTTC. This encodes CASRVKNEDQTGYNEQFF.

This CDR3 is CASSQDSSPYLRQPQHF. CDR3 sequence (DNA): TGTGCCAGCAGCCAAGATTCCAGCCCGTACCTTCGTCAGCCCCAGCATTTT. This chain connects TRBV4-2 to TRBJ1-5, with unresolved D. This CDR3 spans 17 amino acids. Looked up from germline, CDR1 is LGHNA and CDR2 is YNFKEQ. Trimming shortened V by 0 bases and J by 6 bases, and 18 bases separated the two germline ends.

V usage is TRBV11-2 and J usage is TRBJ2-1; 10 nucleotides align to TRBD1. Germline CDR1 SGHAT, CDR2 FQNNGV. The CDR3 sequence is 18 residues long. The ends lost 5 bases at V and 8 bases at J; junction bases unmatched: 18. The DNA for the CDR3 is TGTGCCAGCAGCGGGAGCCGGGACAGGGGCCCCTTTACCCATGAGCAGTTCTTC. It encodes CASSGSRDRGPFTHEQFF.

The chain combines TRBV4-1 with TRBJ2-5, with D tentatively TRBD1 or TRBD2 (5 bases each). The DNA matches TRBJ2-7 better at its end, which makes the J call doubtful. Germline V lookup: CDR1 MGHRA, CDR2 YSYEKL. The CDR3 totals 13 residues. The CDR3 is CASSSERGYEQYF. For the CDR3, the DNA is TGCGCCAGCAGCTCTGAGAGGGGCTACGAGCAGTACTTC.